This TCR beta chain was captured by sequencing in a study of regulatory T cells in long-lasting Graves disease. The germline gives CDR1 MDHEN, CDR2 SYDVKM. The CDR3 contains 15 residues. The V and J ends lost 4 bases and 8 bases respectively, with 20 bases between them. Time point of the sample: newly diagnosed GD, antithyroid drugs for less than 3 months. The TCR library used RNA extracted from PBMCs. Relying on iRepertoire HTBI primers and Arm-PCR of CDR3 regions, the team built TCR beta libraries. One entry per CDR3 protein, called by TCRdb with MiXCR from the multiplex PCR reads. The sample yields hundreds of thousands of distinct CDR3 sequences, 16% seen once. The same sample was also used in a study of T cells in Graves' hyperthyroidism and ophthalmopathy. This second report adds: Diagnosis rested on symptoms, serum thyroxine and TRAb, thyroid ultrasound, and orbital computed tomography. The model predicted ophthalmopathy a median around 6.5 months before onset.

This rearrangement joins TRBV28 to TRBJ1-1; D remains ambiguous. The sequence was obtained from a woman aged 25 to 39 with Graves disease. The starting material was peripheral blood mononuclear cells (PBMCs), obtained at new diagnosis, from a patient treated with antithyroid drugs. Written as DNA, the CDR3 is TGTGCCAGCAGTTGGGGATTCCGGGCCCAAAAAGAAGCTTTCTTT. Its protein product is CASSWGFRAQKEAFF.